A selection of T cell receptor beta chains follows, all from one sample in a study of OX40 agonist ivuxolimab in advanced cancers. The assay was immunoSEQ multiplex PCR, and TCRdb's table has in-frame clones only and misses some. The table includes tens of thousands of clones, about 76% detected once. The sequenced sample was CD4+ or CD8+ T cells sorted from blood, obtained in a trial of the OX40 agonist ivuxolimab. Receptors were obtained from an adult with an advanced solid tumor such as melanoma, head and neck, liver or kidney cancer. Each CDR3 is given with its conserved first and last residue. The D gene is left open where the match is weak. Clone size appears in some rows only: once, few, many, or a class for an expanded clone.

14,TRBV11-2,TRBD1,TRBJ1-2,NA,TGTGCCAGCAGCACAAGGACAGGGAACTATGGCTACACCTTC,CASSTRTGNYGYTF
13,TRBV6-6,TRBD1,TRBJ1-5,NA,TGTGCCAGCAACACAGGGGAGTACCAGCCCCAGCATTTT,CASNTGEYQPQHF
16,TRBV9,NA,TRBJ2-7,few,TGTGCCAGCAGCGTAGGAGGAACCGCAGCTTCCTACGAGCAGTACTTC,CASSVGGTAASYEQYF
18,TRBV11-3,TRBD1,TRBJ2-4,NA,TGTGCCAGCAGCTTAGGACAGGGGGCTGGAGCGGCCAAAAACATTCAGTACTTC,CASSLGQGAGAAKNIQYF
17,TRBV5-1,TRBD2,TRBJ2-1,NA,TGCGCCAGCAGCTTGGCCAGAGTAGCGGGGGCCTACAATGAGCAGTTCTTC,CASSLARVAGAYNEQFF
15,TRBV19,NA,TRBJ2-4,NA,TGTGCCAGTAGTATAAAGATAGGACCTCATAGTATTCAGTACTTC,CASSIKIGPHSIQYF
13,TRBV6-1,TRBD1,TRBJ1-4,NA,TGTGCCAGCAGTACAGGGGGCGGAGGAAAACTGTTTTTT,CASSTGGGGKLFF
15,TRBV5-1,NA,TRBJ1-1,NA,TGCGCCAGCAGCCCGAACACGTACATGAACACTGAAGCTTTCTTT,CASSPNTYMNTEAFF
14,TRBV5-5,TRBD2,TRBJ2-1,NA,TGTGCCAGCAGCTTGGTACTAGCGGGTGGTGAGCAGTTCTTC,CASSLVLAGGEQFF
13,TRBV10-3,TRBD1,TRBJ2-7,NA,TGTGCCATGTCAGGGGGAAACTCCTACGAGCAGTACTTC,CAMSGGNSYEQYF
14,TRBV28,TRBD2,TRBJ2-2,medium-sized,TGTGCCAGCATCCCTAGTGCGGGAGCCGGGGAGCTGTTTTTT,CASIPSAGAGELFF
15,TRBV7-2,NA,TRBJ2-1,NA,TGTGCCAGCAGCCAGACTAGTAATGGTATCAATGAGCAGTTCTTC,CASSQTSNGINEQFF
15,TRBV6-1,NA,TRBJ2-7,NA,TGTGCCAGCAGTGAAGCGGCGACAGAGTTCTACGAGCAGTACTTC,CASSEAATEFYEQYF
14,TRBV19,NA,TRBJ1-5,NA,TGTGCCAGTAGTGGGACAACATACAATCAGCCCCAGCATTTT,CASSGTTYNQPQHF
16,TRBV5-1,NA,TRBJ1-6,NA,TGCGCCAGCAGCTTGGGCGGGGGGAATGGAAATTCACCCCTCCACTTT,CASSLGGGNGNSPLHF
14,TRBV7-2,NA,TRBJ2-3,NA,TGTGCCAGCTTTTCGGGAGTCTTTACAGATACGCAGTATTTT,CASFSGVFTDTQYF
14,TRBV5-4,TRBD1,TRBJ1-2,NA,TGTGCCAGCAAGACGACAGGGGGTATCTATGGCTACACCTTC,CASKTTGGIYGYTF
16,TRBV9,TRBD2,TRBJ2-5,NA,TGTGCCAGCAGCGTAACTAGCGGGGGGAGTAGGGAGACCCAGTACTTC,CASSVTSGGSRETQYF
14,TRBV29-1,TRBD2,TRBJ2-1,NA,TGCAGCGTTGATACTAGCGGGGGGGCCTACGAGCAGTTCTTC,CSVDTSGGAYEQFF
11,TRBV2,NA,TRBJ2-5,NA,TGTGCCAGCAGTCCTGAAGAGACCCAGTACTTC,CASSPEETQYF
13,TRBV7-2,NA,TRBJ2-3,NA,TGTGCCAGCAGCATAGGGTTCGCGGATACGCAGTATTTT,CASSIGFADTQYF
15,TRBV5-1,TRBD2,TRBJ2-1,NA,TGCGCCAGCAGCTTGGGACTAGCGGGAGTCGAAGAGCAGTTCTTC,CASSLGLAGVEEQFF
15,TRBV10-3,NA,TRBJ1-6,once,TGTGCCATCAGTGACAGGGAGGTATATAATTCACCCCTCCACTTT,CAISDREVYNSPLHF
13,TRBV6-1,NA,TRBJ1-2,NA,TGTGCCAGCATTCCGGACTTAACTTATGGCTACACCTTC,CASIPDLTYGYTF
15,TRBV5-6,NA,TRBJ1-2,NA,TGTGCCAGCAGCTTGGAGGGGTACCCGGCCTATGGCTACACCTTC,CASSLEGYPAYGYTF
15,TRBV5-1,NA,TRBJ2-3,NA,TGCGCCAGCAGCCCCCAAGGGGTCGGCACAGATACGCAGTATTTT,CASSPQGVGTDTQYF
16,TRBV7-2,TRBD1,TRBJ2-7,NA,TGTGCCAGCAGACCTCTCAGACAGGGGGCGAACGACGAGCAGTACTTC,CASRPLRQGANDEQYF
14,TRBV2,NA,TRBJ1-2,NA,TGTGCCAGCAATACTCGGTGGAGCCGATATGGCTACACCTTC,CASNTRWSRYGYTF
14,TRBV7-2,NA,TRBJ2-1,NA,TGTGCCAGCAGCTTAATGAGGGCCTACAATGAGCAGTTCTTC,CASSLMRAYNEQFF
14,TRBV11-2,TRBD2,TRBJ2-1,NA,TGTGCGGGATCGGTCCAGCGGGGTGACAATGAGCAGTTCTTC,CAGSVQRGDNEQFF
15,TRBV7-2,TRBD2,TRBJ2-3,NA,TGTGCCAGCGGCACTAGCGGGGGAGGAGCAGATACGCAGTATTTT,CASGTSGGGADTQYF
13,TRBV4-1,NA,TRBJ2-3,NA,TGCGCCAGCAGCCAAGATCTGGCAGGCACGCAGTATTTT,CASSQDLAGTQYF
14,TRBV5-5,NA,TRBJ1-1,NA,TGTGCCAGCAGCCTAAGCCGCGTTAACACTGAAGCTTTCTTT,CASSLSRVNTEAFF
16,TRBV15,TRBD2,TRBJ2-1,NA,TGTGCCACCAGCAGAGCGGGATTAGCGGGAAGGGATGAGCAGTTCTTC,CATSRAGLAGRDEQFF
16,TRBV2,TRBD1,TRBJ1-2,few,TGTGCCAGCAGTGAACGTCGGGACAGGTTGGACTATGGCTACACCTTC,CASSERRDRLDYGYTF
13,TRBV11-2,NA,TRBJ2-5,NA,TGTGCCAGCAGCTTAGAGGCTCAGGAGACCCAGTACTTC,CASSLEAQETQYF
15,TRBV7-2,TRBD1,TRBJ1-2,NA,TGTGCCAGCAGCCGGCCAGGGACAGGTTTTGTTGGCTACACCTTC,CASSRPGTGFVGYTF
13,TRBV11-2,NA,TRBJ1-6,NA,TGTGCCAGCAGCTTAGTTTATGATTCACCCCTCCACTTT,CASSLVYDSPLHF
16,TRBV18,TRBD2,TRBJ2-1,NA,TGTGCCAGCTCACTACTAACTAGCGGTGGGGGCAATGAGCAGTTCTTC,CASSLLTSGGGNEQFF
11,TRBV2,NA,TRBJ2-1,NA,TGTGCCGGTGGAGTTTACAATGAGCAGTTCTTC,CAGGVYNEQFF
16,TRBV10-3,NA,TRBJ1-2,NA,TGTGCCATCAGTGCGCGAGACTCATTTTTGCGTCATGGCTACACCTTC,CAISARDSFLRHGYTF
15,TRBV7-9,TRBD1,TRBJ1-4,NA,TGTGCCAGCAGCTTAGAGACAGGGCCTAATGAAAAACTGTTTTTT,CASSLETGPNEKLFF
17,TRBV18,NA,TRBJ2-3,once,TGTGCCAGCTCACCACCGTTACGACAGAGCCACACAGATACGCAGTATTTT,CASSPPLRQSHTDTQYF
12,TRBV19,TRBD1,TRBJ2-2,NA,TGTGCCTCCCGGGACAGGTTCGGGGAGCTGTTTTTT,CASRDRFGELFF
15,TRBV15,NA,TRBJ2-7,few,TGTGCCACCAGCAAGGGAACAGGCGGCACCTACGAGCAGTACTTC,CATSKGTGGTYEQYF